This is a list of T cell receptor beta chains from one sample in a study of OX40 agonist ivuxolimab in advanced cancers. TCRdb's copy holds only in-frame clones and misses some; the assay was immunoSEQ multiplex PCR. This repertoire shows under 55,000 clones, about 86% found once; its top ten account for around 6.4%. This sample comprised CD4+ or CD8+ T cells sorted from blood, obtained in a trial of the OX40 agonist ivuxolimab. These TCRs come from an adult with an advanced solid tumor such as melanoma, head and neck, liver or kidney cancer. The CDR3 runs from the conserved cysteine through the conserved F or W. A D gene is named only where the DNA matches it firmly. A clone size is listed for some rows: how often the clone was seen (once, few, many), or a class if it is expanded.

D	V	J	size	DNA	CDR3
NA	TRBV9	TRBJ1-3	NA	TGTGCCAGCAGCGGTTCTATTGGGGTCTCTCTTAACACCATATATTTT	CASSGSIGVSLNTIYF
NA	TRBV2	TRBJ1-3	NA	TGTGCCAGCAGCTCCCAGGGAGGGGCGGGAAACACCATATATTTT	CASSSQGGAGNTIYF
NA	TRBV6-5	TRBJ1-2	NA	TGTGCCAGCATCCACCTAAGTGGCTATGGCTACACCTTC	CASIHLSGYGYTF
NA	TRBV10-3	TRBJ2-2	NA	TGTGCCATCAGGCCGAACCGGGAGAACACCGGGGAGCTGTTTTTT	CAIRPNRENTGELFF
NA	TRBV6-5	TRBJ1-2	NA	TGTGCCAGCAGTATGGCCCGGGGAAACTATGGCTACACCTTC	CASSMARGNYGYTF
TRBD1	TRBV9	TRBJ2-7	NA	TGTGCCAGCAGCCCCGGGACAGGGTTTGACGAGCAGTACTTC	CASSPGTGFDEQYF
NA	TRBV2	TRBJ1-1	NA	TGTGCCAGCAGTGGCCCGGGGGGAACTGAAGCTTTCTTT	CASSGPGGTEAFF
NA	TRBV6-1	TRBJ1-6	NA	TGTGCCAGCCGCGAGAGAAACAGGACACCCCTCCACTTT	CASRERNRTPLHF
NA	TRBV28	TRBJ1-1	NA	TGTGCCAGCACCCCCCTTGGCCTAAGCACTGAAGCTTTCTTT	CASTPLGLSTEAFF
NA	TRBV6-5	TRBJ1-3	NA	TGTGCCAGCAGTTACGGGGGCGCAGCTGGAAACACCATATATTTT	CASSYGGAAGNTIYF
NA	TRBV5-6	TRBJ2-1	NA	TGTGCCAGCAGCTTCACCGACGACGTGCGGGATGAGCAGTTCTTC	CASSFTDDVRDEQFF
NA	TRBV5-1	TRBJ1-5	NA	TGCGCCAGCAACTTGGTACCAGGGCGAGATCAGCCCCAGCATTTT	CASNLVPGRDQPQHF
NA	TRBV6-5	TRBJ2-2	NA	TGTGCCAGCAGTTACGGGTGGGGATCCGGGGAGCTGTTTTTT	CASSYGWGSGELFF
TRBD1	TRBV29-1	TRBJ1-2	NA	TGCAGCGTCGCGCAGGGGGCTAACTATGGCTACACCTTC	CSVAQGANYGYTF
NA	TRBV6-5	TRBJ1-5	NA	TGTGCCAGCAGTTATCTGAGGAATCAGCCCCAGCATTTT	CASSYLRNQPQHF
TRBD1	TRBV6-1	TRBJ1-2	NA	TGTGCCAGCAGAAAGGGACAGGGGAGGAACTATGGCTACACCTTC	CASRKGQGRNYGYTF
NA	TRBV5-1	TRBJ2-2	NA	TGCGCCAGCAGCTTGCCCGCGGGGAACACCGGGGAGCTGTTTTTT	CASSLPAGNTGELFF
TRBD1	TRBV6-1	TRBJ1-2	NA	TGTGCCAGCAGTGAAGAGACAGGGGCTAACTATGGCTACACCTTC	CASSEETGANYGYTF
NA	TRBV5-1	TRBJ1-5	NA	TGCGCCAGCAGCTTGGCAGGGGCGCTGGGTCAGCCCCAGCATTTT	CASSLAGALGQPQHF
TRBD2	TRBV30	TRBJ2-7	NA	TGTGCCTGGAGTTACAGCGGGGGCACCTACGAGCAGTACTTC	CAWSYSGGTYEQYF
NA	TRBV13	TRBJ1-2	NA	TGTGCCAGCAGCCCCCGGGACACCGGCAGTGGCTACACCTTC	CASSPRDTGSGYTF
NA	TRBV5-1	TRBJ2-2	NA	TGCGCCAGCAGCGGACACTTAAACACCGGGGAGCTGTTTTTT	CASSGHLNTGELFF
NA	TRBV27	TRBJ1-1	NA	TGTGCCAGCAGGTGGCAGGGAGGTTTTAAAGCTTTCTTT	CASRWQGGFKAFF
TRBD1	TRBV7-8	TRBJ1-6	few	TGTGCCAGCAGCTTAGTTCTTTGGACAGGGAATTCACCCCTCCACTTT	CASSLVLWTGNSPLHF
NA	TRBV27	TRBJ1-6	NA	TGTGCCAGCAGGACTGGGACACGAACACCCCTCCACTTT	CASRTGTRTPLHF
NA	TRBV20-1	TRBJ2-5	NA	TGCAGTGCTAGCCGGGACGAGACCCAGTACTTC	CSASRDETQYF
NA	TRBV11-3	TRBJ2-2	NA	TGTGCCAGCAGCGGGACAACGAACACCGGGGAGCTGTTTTTT	CASSGTTNTGELFF
NA	TRBV10-3	TRBJ1-1	once	TGTGCCATCGGTGAGTTTGACAGTGAAGCTTTCTTT	CAIGEFDSEAFF
NA	TRBV30	TRBJ1-6	NA	TGTGCCGTTAATGTAGGGGCTCAATCCTATTCACCCCTCCACTTT	CAVNVGAQSYSPLHF
NA	TRBV20-1	TRBJ1-1	NA	TGCAGTGCTACCAACAGTTTTGAAGCTTTCTTT	CSATNSFEAFF
NA	TRBV6-5	TRBJ1-1	NA	TGTGCCAGCAGTTATTTGAAGGTGAACACTGAAGCTTTCTTT	CASSYLKVNTEAFF
NA	TRBV6-1	TRBJ2-7	few	TGTGCCAGCACTGGGGACCACTACGAGCAGTACTTC	CASTGDHYEQYF
TRBD1	TRBV30	TRBJ2-1	NA	TGTGCCTGGAGTCCGGGACAGGGCACCTACAATGAGCAGTTCTTC	CAWSPGQGTYNEQFF
NA	TRBV5-8	TRBJ1-5	NA	TGTGCCAGCAGCTTGGAGCCGGGCTCAAGTCAGCCCCAGCATTTT	CASSLEPGSSQPQHF
NA	TRBV6-1	TRBJ1-1	NA	TGTGCCAGCAGTGCGAGCCTACACCTCATGAACACTGAAGCTTTCTTT	CASSASLHLMNTEAFF
NA	TRBV10-1	TRBJ1-1	NA	TGCGCCAGCAGTGATTTCGACGGGGTGAACACTGAAGCTTTCTTT	CASSDFDGVNTEAFF
NA	TRBV28	TRBJ1-1	once	TGTGCCAGCACCAAAATGAACACTGAAGCTTTCTTT	CASTKMNTEAFF